A single sample is the source of the 8 T cell receptor beta chains below, sequenced in a study of response to subunit inactivated influenza vaccine (dated by TCRdb to the late 2010s). Library creation used RT-PCR. The instrument given in TCRdb is Illumina HiSeq 2500. The public reads were reanalyzed by TCRdb: fastp trimming at Q25, MiXCR alignment, in-frame beta chains only. Each CDR3 protein appears once, grouped with its most common genes and DNA. The sample table holds about 620,000 distinct CDR3 sequences, of which 11% were seen once. 8% to 13% of the sample belongs to the ten largest clones. Separately, the same data were catalogued under a study of T cells expressing NK-cell markers. The second study, in turn, reports: TCR beta cDNA libraries were made by 5'RACE template switching that added a universal primer site and unique molecular identifiers.

The sample consisted of PBMCs from blood, taken on the day of vaccination. Receptors were obtained from a man over 45 who received an inactivated influenza vaccine. Donor details come from another sample of the same person, matched by shared clones.

The sample holds a few counts of this clonotype. The chain joins TRBV12-3 or TRBV12-4 to TRBJ2-3; TRBD2 might be the D (5 bases). Trimming took 3 bases from V and 10 from J, leaving 11 bases between them. The length of the CDR3 is 12 residues. CDR3 in DNA: TGTGCCAGCAGTTTCCTGGCGGACTCGCAGTATTTT. This gives the protein CASSFLADSQYF.

The rearrangement uses TRBV20-1 and TRBJ1-1; 11 bases are a match to TRBD1. The J segment lost 7 bases and the V segment lost 0 bases, leaving 4 bases of the junction unmatched. The CDR3 extends over 14 amino acids. Germline V gives CDR1 DFQATT, CDR2 SNEGSKA (reference sequence). The CDR3 coding sequence is TGCAGTGCTAGAGATTGGGGGACAGGGGGTGAAGCTTTCTTT. Translating gives CSARDWGTGGEAFF.

The chain combines TRBV11-2 with TRBJ2-7, with TRBD1 matching 11 bases. Germline V gene sequence: CDR1 SGHAT, CDR2 FQNNGV. CDR3 length: 15 amino acids. V lost 5 bases to trimming and J lost 3 bases; unmatched junction nucleotides: 6. The CDR3 DNA follows: TGTGCCAGCAGCCTGGACAGGGGGCCTGTCTACGAGCAGTACTTC. Protein sequence: CASSLDRGPVYEQYF.

This clonotype occurred a few times. The chain has TRBV7-2 and TRBJ2-7, with 11 bases that match TRBD2. V shed 1 base and J 5 bases; nucleotides not matched to a gene: 7. The CDR3 is 16 amino acids. Germline V lookup: CDR1 SGHTA, CDR2 FQGNSA. The CDR3 loop reads CASSLGIAGGHHEQYF. The CDR3 coding sequence is TGTGCCAGCAGCTTAGGGATAGCGGGAGGGCATCACGAGCAGTACTTC. The full variable domain, with the rest looked up from reference TRBV7-2 and TRBJ2-7, is GAGVSQSPSNKVTEKGKDVELRCDPISGHTALYWYRQSLGQGLEFLIYFQGNSAPDKSGLPSDRFSAERTGGSVSTLTIQRTQQEDSAVYLCASSLGIAGGHHEQYFGPGTRLTVT.

V usage is TRBV12-3 or TRBV12-4 and J usage is TRBJ1-3; D perhaps matches TRBD1 (5 bases). V gave up 1 base and J gave up 8 bases, with 15 bases separating them. The CDR3 has 15 amino acids. CDR3 nucleotide sequence: TGTGCCAGCAGTTTAGGGGGGAAAAGGGCGGACACCATATATTTT. It translates to CASSLGGKRADTIYF.

J is TRBJ1-6 and V is TRBV7-3; 7 bases are a match to TRBD1. The germline gives CDR1 SGHTA, CDR2 FQGTGA. The V segment lost 2 bases and the J segment 10 bases; nucleotides outside the gene matches: 8. The CDR3 extends over 15 amino acids. The CDR3 DNA reads TGTGCCAGCAGCTTACTCGGGCAGGGGGGCTCACCCCTCCACTTT. It specifies CASSLLGQGGSPLHF.

The chain carries TRBV7-6 and TRBJ2-3, with 12 positions matching TRBD2. Per germline, CDR1 SGHVS and CDR2 FNYEAQ. After removal of 0 bases from V and 4 bases from J, the junction contained 5 bases not matched to a gene. This CDR3 region has 17 residues. The DNA for the CDR3 is TGTGCCAGCAGCTTAGCGCGGACTAGCGGGGCGGCAGATACGCAGTATTTT. Residues: CASSLARTSGAADTQYF.

This chain joins TRBV12-3 or TRBV12-4 and TRBJ2-7; D might be TRBD2 (6 bases). This CDR3 has 13 amino acids. Trimming took 8 bases from V and 6 from J, leaving 17 bases between them. This chain's CDR3 is CASGGWGNGEQYF. In DNA form, the CDR3 reads TGTGCCAGCGGGGGGTGGGGCAACGGCGAGCAGTACTTC.